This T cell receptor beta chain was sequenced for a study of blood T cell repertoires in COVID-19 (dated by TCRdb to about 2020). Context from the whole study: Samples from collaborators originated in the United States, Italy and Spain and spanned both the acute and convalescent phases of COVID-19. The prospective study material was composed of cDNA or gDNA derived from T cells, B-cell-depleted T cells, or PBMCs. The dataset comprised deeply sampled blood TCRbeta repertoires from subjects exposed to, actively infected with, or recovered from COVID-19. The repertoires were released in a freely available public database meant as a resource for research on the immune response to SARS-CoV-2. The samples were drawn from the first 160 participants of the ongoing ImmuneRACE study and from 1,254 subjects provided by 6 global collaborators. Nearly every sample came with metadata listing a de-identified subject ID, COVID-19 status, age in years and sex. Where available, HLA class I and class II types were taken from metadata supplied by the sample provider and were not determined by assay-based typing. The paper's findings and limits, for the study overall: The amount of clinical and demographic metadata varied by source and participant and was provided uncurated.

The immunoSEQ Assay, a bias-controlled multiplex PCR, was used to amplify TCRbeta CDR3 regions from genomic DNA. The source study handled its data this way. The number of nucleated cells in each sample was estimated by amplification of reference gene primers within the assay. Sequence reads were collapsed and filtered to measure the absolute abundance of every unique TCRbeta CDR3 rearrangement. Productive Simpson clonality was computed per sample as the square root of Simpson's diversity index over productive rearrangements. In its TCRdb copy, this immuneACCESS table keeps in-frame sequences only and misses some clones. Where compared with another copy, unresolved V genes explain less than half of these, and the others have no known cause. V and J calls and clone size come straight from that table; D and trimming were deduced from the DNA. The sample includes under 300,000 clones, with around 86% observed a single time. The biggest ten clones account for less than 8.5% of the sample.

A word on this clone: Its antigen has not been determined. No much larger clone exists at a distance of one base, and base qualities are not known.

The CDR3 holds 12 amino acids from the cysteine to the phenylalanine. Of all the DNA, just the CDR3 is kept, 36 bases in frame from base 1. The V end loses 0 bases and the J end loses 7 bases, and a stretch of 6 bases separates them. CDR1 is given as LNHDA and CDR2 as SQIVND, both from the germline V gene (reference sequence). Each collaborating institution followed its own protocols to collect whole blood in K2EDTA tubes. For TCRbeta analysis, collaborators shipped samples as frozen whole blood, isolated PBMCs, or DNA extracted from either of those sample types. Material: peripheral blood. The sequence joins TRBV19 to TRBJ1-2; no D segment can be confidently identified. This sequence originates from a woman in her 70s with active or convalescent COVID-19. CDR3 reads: CASSIDGFGYTF. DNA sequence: TGTGCCAGTAGTATAGACGGTTTTGGCTACACCTTC.